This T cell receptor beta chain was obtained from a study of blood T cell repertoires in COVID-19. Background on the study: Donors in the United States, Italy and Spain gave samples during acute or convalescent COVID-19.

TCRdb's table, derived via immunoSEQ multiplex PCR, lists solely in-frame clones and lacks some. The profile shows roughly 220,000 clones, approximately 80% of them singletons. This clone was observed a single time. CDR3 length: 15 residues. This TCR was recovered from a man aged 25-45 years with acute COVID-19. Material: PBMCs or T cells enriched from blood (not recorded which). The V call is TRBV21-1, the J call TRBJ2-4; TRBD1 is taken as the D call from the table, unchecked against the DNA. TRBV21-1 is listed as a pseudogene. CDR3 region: CASSKGARWCYIQYF. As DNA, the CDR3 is TGTGCCAGCAGCAAGGGGGCGCGGTGGTGTTACATTCAGTACTTC.